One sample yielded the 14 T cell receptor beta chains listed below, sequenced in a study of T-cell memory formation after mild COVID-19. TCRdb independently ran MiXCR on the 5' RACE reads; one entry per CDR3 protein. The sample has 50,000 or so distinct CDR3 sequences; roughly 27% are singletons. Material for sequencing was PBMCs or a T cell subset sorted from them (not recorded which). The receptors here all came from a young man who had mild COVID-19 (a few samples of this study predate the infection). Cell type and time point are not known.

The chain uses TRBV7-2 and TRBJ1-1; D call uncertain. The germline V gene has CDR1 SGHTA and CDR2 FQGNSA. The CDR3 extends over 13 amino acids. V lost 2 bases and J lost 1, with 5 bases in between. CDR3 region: CASSLQENTEAFF. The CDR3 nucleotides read TGTGCCAGCAGCTTACAGGAGAACACTGAAGCTTTCTTT.

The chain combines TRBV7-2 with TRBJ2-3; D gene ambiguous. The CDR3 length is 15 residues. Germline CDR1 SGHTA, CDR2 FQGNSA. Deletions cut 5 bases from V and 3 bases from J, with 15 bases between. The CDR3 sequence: CASSQVQRGTDTQYF. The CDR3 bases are TGTGCCAGCAGCCAGGTCCAGCGTGGTACAGATACGCAGTATTTT.

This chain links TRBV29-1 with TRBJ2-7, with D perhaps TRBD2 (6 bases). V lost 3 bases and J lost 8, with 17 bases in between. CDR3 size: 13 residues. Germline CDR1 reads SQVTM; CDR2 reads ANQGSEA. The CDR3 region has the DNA TGCAGCGTTGATGGGACTGATACTACGAAGCAGTACTTC. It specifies CSVDGTDTTKQYF.

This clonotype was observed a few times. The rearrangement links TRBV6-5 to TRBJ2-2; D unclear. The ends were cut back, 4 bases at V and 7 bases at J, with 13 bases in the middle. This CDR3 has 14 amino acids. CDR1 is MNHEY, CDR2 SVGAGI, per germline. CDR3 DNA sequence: TGTGCCAGCAGTTCCACATGGGATGGCGGGGAGCTGTTTTTT. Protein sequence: CASSSTWDGGELFF.

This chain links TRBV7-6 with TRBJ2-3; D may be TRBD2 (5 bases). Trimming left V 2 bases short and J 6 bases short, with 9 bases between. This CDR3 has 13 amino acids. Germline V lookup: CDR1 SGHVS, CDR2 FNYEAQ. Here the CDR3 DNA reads TGTGCCAGCAGCTTAACCGGCGGGGATACGCAGTATTTT. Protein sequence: CASSLTGGDTQYF.

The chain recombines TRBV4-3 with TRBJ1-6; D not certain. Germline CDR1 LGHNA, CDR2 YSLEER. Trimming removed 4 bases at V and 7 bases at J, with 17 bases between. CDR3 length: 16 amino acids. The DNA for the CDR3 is TGCGCCAGCAGCCCGACTTGGGAAATGGCCAATTCACCCCTCCACTTT. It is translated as CASSPTWEMANSPLHF.

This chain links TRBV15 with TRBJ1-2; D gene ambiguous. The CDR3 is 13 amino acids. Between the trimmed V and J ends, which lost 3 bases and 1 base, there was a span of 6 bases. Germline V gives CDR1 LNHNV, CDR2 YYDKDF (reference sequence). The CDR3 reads CATSRTNNYGYTF. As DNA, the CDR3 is TGTGCCACCAGCAGGACGAATAACTATGGCTACACCTTC.

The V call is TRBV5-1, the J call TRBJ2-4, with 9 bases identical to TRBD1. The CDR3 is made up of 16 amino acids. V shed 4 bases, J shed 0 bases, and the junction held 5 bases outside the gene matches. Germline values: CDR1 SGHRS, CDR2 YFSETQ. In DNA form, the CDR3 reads TGCGCCAGCAGCCCGGGGACAGGGTTAGCCAAAAACATTCAGTACTTC. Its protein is CASSPGTGLAKNIQYF. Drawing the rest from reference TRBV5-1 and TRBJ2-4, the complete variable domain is KAGVTQTPRYLIKTRGQQVTLSCSPISGHRSVSWYQQTPGQGLQFLFEYFSETQRNKGNFPGRFSGRQFSNSRSEMNVSTLELGDSALYLCASSPGTGLAKNIQYFGAGTRLSVL.

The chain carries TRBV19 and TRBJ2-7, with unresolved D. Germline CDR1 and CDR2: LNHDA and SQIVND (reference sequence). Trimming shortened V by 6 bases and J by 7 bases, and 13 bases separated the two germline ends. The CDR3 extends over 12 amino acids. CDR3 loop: CASRIGSQEQYF. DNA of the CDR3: TGTGCCAGTAGAATCGGGTCGCAGGAGCAGTACTTC.

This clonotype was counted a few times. Here the CDR3 reads CATSRGHRETQYF. CDR3 sequence (DNA): TGCGCCACCTCGAGAGGCCACCGGGAGACCCAGTACTTC. The chain recombines TRBV10-2 with TRBJ2-5, with D hard to call. The CDR3 totals 13 residues. Germline V lookup: CDR1 WSHSY, CDR2 SAAADI. V was trimmed by 10 bases and J by 5 bases, leaving 17 bases between them.

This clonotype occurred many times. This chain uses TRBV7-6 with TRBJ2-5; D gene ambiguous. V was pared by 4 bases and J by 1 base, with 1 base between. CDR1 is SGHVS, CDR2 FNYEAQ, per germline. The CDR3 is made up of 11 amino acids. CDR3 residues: CASSSQETQYF. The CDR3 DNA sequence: TGTGCCAGCAGCTCCCAAGAGACCCAGTACTTC. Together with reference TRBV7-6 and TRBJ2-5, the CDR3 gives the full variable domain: GAGVSQSPRYKVTKRGQDVALRCDPISGHVSLYWYRQALGQGPEFLTYFNYEAQQDKSGLPNDRFSAERPEGSISTLTIQRTEQRDSAMYRCASSSQETQYFGPGTRLLVL.

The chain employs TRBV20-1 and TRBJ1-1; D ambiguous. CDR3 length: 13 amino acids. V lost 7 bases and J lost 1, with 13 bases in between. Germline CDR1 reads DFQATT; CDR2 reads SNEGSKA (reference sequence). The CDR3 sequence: CSVNVGANTEAFF. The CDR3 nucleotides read TGCAGTGTGAATGTGGGCGCGAACACTGAAGCTTTCTTT.

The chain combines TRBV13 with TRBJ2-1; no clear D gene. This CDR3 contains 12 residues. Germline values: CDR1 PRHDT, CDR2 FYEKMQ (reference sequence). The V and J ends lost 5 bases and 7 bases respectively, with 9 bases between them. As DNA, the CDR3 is TGTGCCAGCAGCACCGCCAGGAATGAGCAGTTCTTC. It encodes CASSTARNEQFF.

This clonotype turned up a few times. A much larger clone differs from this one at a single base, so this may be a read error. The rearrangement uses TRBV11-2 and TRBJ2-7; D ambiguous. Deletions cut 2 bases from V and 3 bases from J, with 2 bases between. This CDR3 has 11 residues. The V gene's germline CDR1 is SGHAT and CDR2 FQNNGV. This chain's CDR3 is CASSLRYEQYF. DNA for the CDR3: TGTGCCAGCAGCTTACGCTACGAGCAGTACTTC.